Listed below are T cell receptor beta chains from one sample, sequenced in a study of tumor and adjacent non-tumor tissue in lung cancer. Using its own MiXCR run on the multiplex PCR reads, TCRdb lists one record per CDR3 protein. The sample yields more than 85,000 distinct CDR3 sequences, roughly 80% seen once. Specimen: lung tumor tissue. These receptors came from a woman in her fifties or sixties with non-small cell lung cancer. The CDR3 runs from the conserved cysteine through the conserved F or W.

v_gene	j_gene	CDR3aa
TRBV11-1	TRBJ1-1	CASSSVGAIPNTEAFF
TRBV29-1	TRBJ1-5	CRVVKGTGKESQHF
TRBV4-2	TRBJ2-1	CASSQERASGGLNEQFF
TRBV28	TRBJ1-5	CTNSFYGQGRNQPQHF
TRBV20-1	TRBJ1-5	CIARDLVSGTAPPQHF
TRBV6-5	TRBJ1-3	CASRSGQGSGNTIYF
TRBV6-2/TRBV6-3	TRBJ2-3	CASSPLGDTDTQYF
TRBV4-3	TRBJ2-2	CANSQEYSGGLFF
TRBV11-2	TRBJ2-2	CASSSPQEGHNTGELFF
TRBV11-1	TRBJ2-2	CTSSSRLAGESTGELFF
TRBV19	TRBJ1-3	CASSPDFKTRNTIYF
TRBV6-2/TRBV6-3	TRBJ2-5	CVSSYGGHVGGLETQYF
TRBV5-1	TRBJ2-3	CASSLLVDADTQYF
TRBV20-1	TRBJ1-6	CSATKQGRGSSLQF
TRBV12-3/TRBV12-4	TRBJ2-6	CASTQGSPSSGANVLTF
TRBV11-2	TRBJ1-2	CTSSLEAHGESGYTF
TRBV11-2	TRBJ2-7	CANSLFPDRGFSYEHYF
TRBV7-3	TRBJ1-6	CANSLGLTNSPLHF
TRBV11-2	TRBJ2-2	CASILVPGRNTGELFF
TRBV6-2/TRBV6-3	TRBJ2-3	CASSYRWGDGGPSTYTQYF
TRBV6-2/TRBV6-3	TRBJ2-2	CTSRDRGHAGELFF
TRBV12-3/TRBV12-4	TRBJ2-1	CASSIGNDQFF
TRBV11-1	TRBJ1-1	CASNLLADNEAFF
TRBV29-1	TRBJ1-2	CSVAFEWQSAGYTF
TRBV12-3/TRBV12-4	TRBJ2-2	CASRPRDGSNTVELFF
TRBV29-1	TRBJ2-1	CNLMGQRESYDEQFF
TRBV5-5	TRBJ2-3	CASSLLISDSTDTQYF
TRBV5-5	TRBJ1-2	CASSSWTAAYGYTF
TRBV4-3	TRBJ2-1	CASSQENTPPLYNEQFF
TRBV6-2/TRBV6-3	TRBJ2-6	CASSDRAGANVMTF
TRBV11-3	TRBJ2-3	CASSAGLDGATDTQYF
TRBV28	TRBJ2-4	CANSSPQGGLAKIIQYF
TRBV11-2	TRBJ1-2	CSSGLGPGVYTF
TRBV6-5	TRBJ2-5	CASKKSGAVQETQYF
TRBV20-1	TRBJ2-2	CSAKKLQGGAGELFF